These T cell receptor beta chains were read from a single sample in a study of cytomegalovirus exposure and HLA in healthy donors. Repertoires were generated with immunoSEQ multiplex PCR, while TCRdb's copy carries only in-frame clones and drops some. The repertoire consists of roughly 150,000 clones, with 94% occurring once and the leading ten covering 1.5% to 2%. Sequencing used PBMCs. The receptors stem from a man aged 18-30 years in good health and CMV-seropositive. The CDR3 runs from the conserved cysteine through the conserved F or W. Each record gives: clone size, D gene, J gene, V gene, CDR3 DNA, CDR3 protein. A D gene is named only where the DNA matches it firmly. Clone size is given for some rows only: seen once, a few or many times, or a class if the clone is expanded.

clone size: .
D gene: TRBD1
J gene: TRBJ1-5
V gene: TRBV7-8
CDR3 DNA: TGTGCCAGCAGCTTAGACTCCGTTACAGGGGGCAAGGATCAGCCCCAGCATTTT
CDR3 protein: CASSLDSVTGGKDQPQHF

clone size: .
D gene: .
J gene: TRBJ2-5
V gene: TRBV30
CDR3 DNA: TGTGCCTGCCAGGGGGGTTGGGAGACCCAGTACTTC
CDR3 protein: CACQGGWETQYF

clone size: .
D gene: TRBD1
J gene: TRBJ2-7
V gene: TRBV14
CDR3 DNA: TGTGCCAGCAGCCGTCGTTGGGACAGCAACGAGCAGTACTTC
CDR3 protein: CASSRRWDSNEQYF

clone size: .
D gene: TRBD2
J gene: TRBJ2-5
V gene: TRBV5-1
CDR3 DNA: TGCGCCAGCAGCTTGGAGCTAGCGGGAGGACGGACCCAGTACTTC
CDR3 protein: CASSLELAGGRTQYF

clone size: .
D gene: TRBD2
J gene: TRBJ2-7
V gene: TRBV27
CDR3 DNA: TGTGCCAGCAGTGGAGGGGGACTAGCTTTCTACGAGCAGTACTTC
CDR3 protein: CASSGGGLAFYEQYF

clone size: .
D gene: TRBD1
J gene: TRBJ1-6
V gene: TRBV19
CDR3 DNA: TGTGCCAGTAGTACCACCCCCGGGACAGTCGGACACGGGTCACCCCTCCACTTT
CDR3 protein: CASSTTPGTVGHGSPLHF

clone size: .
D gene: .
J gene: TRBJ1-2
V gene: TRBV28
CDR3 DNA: TGTGCCAGCAGTTCCCGCCGGACAGATTTACGGGGCTATGGCTACACCTTC
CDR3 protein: CASSSRRTDLRGYGYTF

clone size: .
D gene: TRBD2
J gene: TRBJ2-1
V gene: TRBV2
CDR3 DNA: TGTGCCAGCAGTGGACTGCTAGCGGGAGCGGGGAATGAGCAGTTCTTC
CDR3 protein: CASSGLLAGAGNEQFF

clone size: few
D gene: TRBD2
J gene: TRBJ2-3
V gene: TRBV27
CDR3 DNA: TGTGCCAGCAGTGTTAGCGGGAGATGGGATACGCAGTATTTT
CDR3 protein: CASSVSGRWDTQYF

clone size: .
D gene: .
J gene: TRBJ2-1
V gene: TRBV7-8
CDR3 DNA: TGTGCCAGCAGCTTAGTTCCCTGGGGGCGGGAGTTGGAGAATGAGCAGTTCTTC
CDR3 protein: CASSLVPWGRELENEQFF

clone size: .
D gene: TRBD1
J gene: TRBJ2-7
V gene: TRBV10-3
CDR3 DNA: TGTGCCATCAGTGAGGTTTGGGACAGGGTACCCTACGAGCAGTACTTC
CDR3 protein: CAISEVWDRVPYEQYF

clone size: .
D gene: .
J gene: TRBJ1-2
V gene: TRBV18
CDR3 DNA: TGTGCCAGCTCACCAAACCGGGAAGACTATGGCTACACCTTC
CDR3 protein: CASSPNREDYGYTF

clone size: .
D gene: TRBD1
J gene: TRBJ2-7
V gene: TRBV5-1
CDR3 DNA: TGCGCCAGCAGATCCGGGACAGGGCCCTGGGAGCAGTACTTC
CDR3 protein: CASRSGTGPWEQYF

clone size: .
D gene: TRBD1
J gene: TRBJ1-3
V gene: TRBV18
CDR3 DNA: TGTGCCAGCTCACCAAAGGGGGCTCTCTCTGGAAACACCATATATTTT
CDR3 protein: CASSPKGALSGNTIYF

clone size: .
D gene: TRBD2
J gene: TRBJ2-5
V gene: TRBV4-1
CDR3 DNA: TGCGCCAGCAGCCAACTCGGCGGGAGGGGAGAGACCCAGTACTTC
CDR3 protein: CASSQLGGRGETQYF

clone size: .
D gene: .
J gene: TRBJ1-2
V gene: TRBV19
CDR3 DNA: TGTGCCAGTACCCTAATCCCCGGGGAGCGGGATCCCTATGGCTACACCTTC
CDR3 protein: CASTLIPGERDPYGYTF

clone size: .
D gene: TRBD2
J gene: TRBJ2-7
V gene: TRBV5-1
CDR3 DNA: TGCGCCAGCAGCTTGGTAGGTAGCGGGACACTCTCCTACGAGCAGTACTTC
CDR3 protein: CASSLVGSGTLSYEQYF

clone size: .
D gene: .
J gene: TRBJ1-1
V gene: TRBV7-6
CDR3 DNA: TGTGCCAGCAGCTCCGCGGCCCTGACTGAAGCTTTCTTT
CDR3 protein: CASSSAALTEAFF